Each of the 22 T cell receptor beta chains below was sequenced from the same sample in a study of beta chain features in type 1 diabetes. Expressed TCRB transcripts were sequenced after all isolated RNA was converted to cDNA. Sequencing was performed with immunoSEQ multiplex PCR; in TCRdb, only in-frame clones are kept and a portion is missing. The table includes around 430,000 clones, approximately 30% detected once. The sample comprised naive CD4+ T cells from blood. These TCRs come from a man younger than 30 in good health.

This clone has only a few counts. This chain joins TRBV4-3 and TRBJ2-3; TRBD2 agrees at 8 bases. The CDR3 spans 16 residues. Germline values: CDR1 LGHNA, CDR2 YSLEER. Trimming at V came to 1 base and at J to 6 bases, leaving 9 bases not matched to a gene. In DNA form, the CDR3 reads TGCGCCAGCAGCCAAGCCCCGAGCGGGAGAGCGGATACGCAGTATTTT. Translated: CASSQAPSGRADTQYF.

This clone was seen a few times. V gene TRBV5-4 combines with J gene TRBJ2-1, with D hard to call. The CDR3 contains 14 residues. With 0 bases removed from V and 6 bases from J, the gap between germline ends came to 10 bases. Germline loops: CDR1 SGHNT, CDR2 YYREEE (reference sequence). In DNA, the CDR3 is TGTGCCAGCAGCTTGGCCGGGCCAGTCAATGAGCAGTTCTTC. Protein product: CASSLAGPVNEQFF.

This clone came up a few times. This rearrangement joins TRBV5-1 to TRBJ2-1, with 15 bases aligning to TRBD2. V gave up 3 bases and J gave up 9 bases; unmatched junction bases: 4. Germline assignment: CDR1 SGHRS and CDR2 YFSETQ. The CDR3 has 15 amino acids. CDR3 nucleotide sequence: TGCGCCAGCAGCTCGCAGGGACTAGCGGGAGGTGAGCAGTTCTTC. Translated: CASSSQGLAGGEQFF.

As regards this clone: Other DNA variants within this sample encode the same CDR3. V usage is TRBV29-1 and J usage is TRBJ2-7; 10 bases align to TRBD1. Germline V lookup: CDR1 SQVTM, CDR2 ANQGSEA. The CDR3 extends over 13 amino acids. J lost 3 bases, V lost 6 bases, and 5 bases had no gene match. The chain's CDR3 is CSVYRDRGYEQYF. DNA for the CDR3: TGCAGCGTCTACCGGGACAGGGGCTACGAGCAGTACTTC.

This chain uses TRBV5-1 with TRBJ2-3; possibly TRBD2 for D (6 bases). Between the trimmed V and J ends, which lost 7 bases and 5 bases, there was a span of 17 bases. Germline V CDR1 and CDR2: SGHRS, YFSETQ. CDR3 length: 14 residues. The CDR3 bases are TGCGCCAGCGCCTCCGGGACGGGGGAAGATACGCAGTATTTT. This codes for CASASGTGEDTQYF.

The chain employs TRBV5-4 and TRBJ2-1; D gene unclear. CDR1 and CDR2 (germline): SGHNT, YYREEE (reference sequence). The CDR3 length is 14 residues. Deletions cut 4 bases from V and 3 bases from J, with 11 bases between. Here the CDR3 DNA reads TGTGCCAGCAGCCCCCAAAGGAACTACAATGAGCAGTTCTTC. Translated, it gives CASSPQRNYNEQFF. The full variable domain, its missing parts supplied by reference TRBV5-4 and TRBJ2-1, is ETGVTQSPTHLIKTRGQQVTLRCSSQSGHNTVSWYQQALGQGPQFIFQYYREEENGRGNFPPRFSGLQFPNYSSELNVNALELDDSALYLCASSPQRNYNEQFFGPGTRLTVL.

This clone was detected only a few times. The chain links TRBV30 to TRBJ1-1; D remains ambiguous. The CDR3 is made up of 14 amino acids. Germline loops: CDR1 GTSNPN, CDR2 SVGIG (reference sequence). V gave up 0 bases and J gave up 0 bases, with 8 bases separating them. CDR3 nucleotides: TGTGCCTGGAGTGTGAGTCCCTTGAACACTGAAGCTTTCTTT. Its translation: CAWSVSPLNTEAFF.

CDR3 amino acids: CATSRDPGPLYGYTF. CDR3 bases: TGTGCCACCAGCAGAGATCCGGGGCCCCTCTATGGCTACACCTTC. The chain combines TRBV15 with TRBJ1-2; maybe TRBD1 (5 bases). Trimming took off 0 bases at V and 4 bases at J, with 12 bases between the two ends. Germline V gene sequence: CDR1 LNHNV, CDR2 YYDKDF (reference sequence). The CDR3 spans 15 residues.

V usage is TRBV9 and J usage is TRBJ2-7; the D is unclear. The CDR3 has 14 amino acids. Germline V gene data show CDR1 as SGDLS and CDR2 as YYNGEE. V was clipped by 0 bases and J by 1 base, with 8 bases between them. CDR3 sequence reads: CASSVAPSSYEQYF. The CDR3 region has the DNA TGTGCCAGCAGCGTAGCGCCCAGTTCCTACGAGCAGTACTTC.

The CDR3 reads CASSFPSQETQYF. CDR3 nucleotide sequence: TGCGCCAGCAGTTTCCCCAGCCAAGAGACCCAGTACTTC. This chain uses TRBV4-1 with TRBJ2-5; unclear D gene. CDR1 is MGHRA, CDR2 YSYEKL, per germline. CDR3 size: 13 residues. Trimming pared 6 bases from V and 1 base from J, leaving 9 bases between.

This clone was seen a few times. This chain uses TRBV9 with TRBJ1-2; no clear D gene. Germline assignment: CDR1 SGDLS and CDR2 YYNGEE. Trimming removed 4 bases from V and 7 bases from J, with 14 bases in between. The CDR3 runs 13 residues. CDR3 loop: CASSRTGLGGYTF. CDR3 bases: TGTGCCAGCAGCCGGACGGGTCTGGGTGGCTACACCTTC.

This clone was counted only a few times. The J gene is TRBJ1-2, the V gene TRBV27; possible D gene TRBD1, 5 bases. V was trimmed by 5 bases and J by 1 base, leaving 8 bases between them. This CDR3 region has 13 residues. Germline assignment: CDR1 MNHEY and CDR2 SMNVEV (reference sequence). CDR3 region: CASSRGFNYGYTF. In DNA form, the CDR3 reads TGTGCCAGCAGTCGGGGCTTTAACTATGGCTACACCTTC.

The V gene is TRBV4-1, the J gene TRBJ2-5, with D hard to call. The CDR3 loop spans 14 amino acids. The V gene's germline CDR1 is MGHRA and CDR2 YSYEKL. V dropped 1 base and J dropped 4 bases, with 10 bases sitting between them. The CDR3 is CASSQVTLRETQYF. As DNA, the CDR3 is TGCGCCAGCAGCCAAGTGACTCTTCGAGAGACCCAGTACTTC.

The sample holds a few counts of this clone. This chain connects TRBV25-1 to TRBJ2-5; TRBD1 might be the D (7 bases). Trimming took 6 bases from V and 5 from J, leaving 13 bases between them. The CDR3 loop spans 13 amino acids. Germline assignment: CDR1 MGHDK and CDR2 SYGVNS. The CDR3, as DNA: TGTGCCAGCAGCCAGGGGGGCATGGAGACCCAGTACTTC. Its protein product is CASSQGGMETQYF.

This clone was seen more than once but under ten times. J is TRBJ2-1 and V is TRBV14; possibly TRBD1 for D (6 bases). Deletions cut 2 bases from V and 2 bases from J, with 16 bases between. Looked up from germline, CDR1 is SGHDN and CDR2 is FVKESK. The CDR3 runs 17 residues. CDR3 residues: CASSQMTGFIAYNEQFF. The CDR3 DNA reads TGTGCCAGCAGCCAAATGACAGGTTTTATTGCCTACAATGAGCAGTTCTTC.

V is TRBV9 and J is TRBJ2-1, with 10 bases identical to TRBD2. CDR3 length: 17 residues. CDR1 SGDLS and CDR2 YYNGEE come from the germline V gene. The trim removed 0 bases at V and 7 bases at J, leaving 10 bases unmatched. The CDR3 region is CASSVVGTSGRANEQFF. The CDR3 bases are TGTGCCAGCAGCGTAGTCGGGACCAGCGGGAGGGCAAATGAGCAGTTCTTC.

The chain combines TRBV6-6 with TRBJ2-3, with D perhaps TRBD1 (6 bases). V gave up 8 bases and J gave up 0 bases, with 9 bases separating them. Germline loops: CDR1 MNHNY, CDR2 SVGAGI (reference sequence). The length of the CDR3 is 13 residues. The CDR3 sequence: CASYDRSTDTQYF. CDR3 nucleotide sequence: TGTGCCAGCTACGACAGGAGCACAGATACGCAGTATTTT.

The chain has TRBV30 and TRBJ1-3, with D unclear. The CDR3 length is 13 residues. Germline V gives CDR1 GTSNPN, CDR2 SVGIG (reference sequence). The CDR3 reads CARRAGPGNTIYF. The CDR3 DNA is TGTGCTCGGAGGGCGGGTCCTGGAAACACCATATATTTT.

This chain connects TRBV1 to TRBJ2-1; the table calls TRBD2, which could not be checked here. TRBV1 is tagged as a pseudogene. The CDR3 has 16 residues. The CDR3 DNA reads TGCACCAGCAGCCAAGAGACTAGCGAATACGGCAATGAGCAGTTCTTC. This translates into CTSSQETSEYGNEQFF.

The V call is TRBV7-2, the J call TRBJ2-7; 8 positions match TRBD1. This CDR3 is built from 12 residues. The germline V gene encodes CDR1 SGHTA and CDR2 FQGNSA. V dropped 3 bases and J dropped 7; count of bases not matched to a gene: 2. The CDR3 region has the DNA TGTGCCAGCAGCTTCAGGGGGCTTGAGCAGTACTTC. This translates into CASSFRGLEQYF.

This CDR3 is CASSFTGTSGNEQYF. CDR3 bases: TGTGCCAGCAGCTTCACCGGGACTAGCGGGAACGAGCAGTACTTC. This chain joins TRBV9 and TRBJ2-7; TRBD2 matches at 13 bases. The CDR3 has 15 residues. CDR1 and CDR2 (germline): SGDLS, YYNGEE. The trim removed 4 bases at V and 5 bases at J, leaving 6 bases unmatched.

This clone was detected only a few times. This specimen includes other DNA sequences encoding the same CDR3. J is TRBJ2-7 and V is TRBV7-2; D remains unclear. This CDR3 contains 14 residues. The V gene's germline CDR1 is SGHTA and CDR2 FQGNSA. Deletions cut 1 base from V and 1 base from J, with 8 bases between. The CDR3 spells CASSLGQVSYEQYF. Written as DNA, the CDR3 is TGTGCCAGCAGCTTAGGGCAGGTTTCCTACGAGCAGTACTTC.